This T cell receptor (beta chain) was retrieved from a study of a mutant IDH1 vaccine in newly diagnosed glioma. Turning to the study itself: Patients' prior therapy spanned radiotherapy, temozolomide, or both; most underwent both.

Assay: immunoSEQ multiplex PCR; the TCRdb copy retains only in-frame clones and omits some. The profile shows roughly 50,000 clones, roughly 80% of them singletons. This CDR3 comprises 14 residues. V lost 3 bases and J 0 bases, leaving 11 bases between the germline ends. Looked up from germline, CDR1 is GTSNPN and CDR2 is SVGIG (reference sequence). This clone was detected a few times. Its cognate antigen is unknown. Time point defined: week 5, during vaccination. Topical imiquimod was applied with each vaccine dose, which held 300 ug of mutant IDH1 20-mer peptide. The TCR comes from a woman aged 18-29 years with glioma. Some clones in this sample may be carry-over from other donors' samples. V and J are TRBV30 and TRBJ1-1; D uncertain. The material was PBMCs, obtained from a glioma patient whose treatment included an IDH1 peptide vaccine. CDR3 in DNA: TGTGCCTGGAGCGTTGGTAACTTGAACACTGAAGCTTTCTTT. This encodes CAWSVGNLNTEAFF.